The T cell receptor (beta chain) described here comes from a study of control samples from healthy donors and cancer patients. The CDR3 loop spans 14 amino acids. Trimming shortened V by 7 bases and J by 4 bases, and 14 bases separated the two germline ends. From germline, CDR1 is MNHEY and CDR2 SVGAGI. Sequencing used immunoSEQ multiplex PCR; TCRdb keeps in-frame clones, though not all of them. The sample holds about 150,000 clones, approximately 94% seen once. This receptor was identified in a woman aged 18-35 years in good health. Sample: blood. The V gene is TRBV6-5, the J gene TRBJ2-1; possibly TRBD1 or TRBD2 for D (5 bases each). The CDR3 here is CASTGTAGYNEQFF. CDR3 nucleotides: TGTGCCAGCACCGGGACCGCTGGTTACAATGAGCAGTTCTTC.